Listed here are 20 T cell receptor beta chains from one sample, sequenced in a study of OX40 agonist ivuxolimab in advanced cancers. TCRdb's table, derived via immunoSEQ multiplex PCR, lists solely in-frame clones and lacks some. This table holds 85,000 to 100,000 clones, around nine tenths found once. Sequenced material: CD4+ or CD8+ T cells sorted from blood, taken in a trial of the OX40 agonist ivuxolimab. Receptors originate from an adult with an advanced solid tumor such as melanoma, head and neck, liver or kidney cancer.

The chain joins TRBV5-1 to TRBJ1-3; D might be TRBD1 (6 bases). Germline lookup yields CDR1 SGHRS and CDR2 YFSETQ. The V gene lost 0 bases and the J gene lost 0 bases, with 7 bases spanning the gap. This CDR3 is built from 15 residues. CDR3 protein: CASSLGQASGNTIYF. The DNA for the CDR3 is TGCGCCAGCAGCTTGGGACAGGCCTCTGGAAACACCATATATTTT.

The rearrangement joins TRBV4-2 to TRBJ1-5, with D possibly matching TRBD1 (6 bases). There are 15 residues in the CDR3. The germline V and J ends were trimmed by 3 bases and 1 base, with 10 bases remaining between them. Germline lookup yields CDR1 LGHNA and CDR2 YNFKEQ. CDR3 sequence reads: CASSQTGTSNQPQHF. Written as DNA, the CDR3 is TGTGCCAGCAGCCAGACCGGGACAAGCAATCAGCCCCAGCATTTT.

This chain joins TRBV10-3 and TRBJ1-4; D is possibly TRBD1 (6 bases). The CDR3 extends over 16 amino acids. Germline CDR1 reads ENHRY; CDR2 reads SYGVKD. V shed 2 bases and J shed 7 bases, with 17 bases lying between them. CDR3 amino acids: CAISEGRGRKGEKLFF. CDR3 nucleotide sequence: TGTGCCATCAGTGAGGGCAGGGGAAGGAAAGGTGAAAAACTGTTTTTT.

This chain connects TRBV13 to TRBJ1-1, with D uncertain. The CDR3 consists of 13 residues. V dropped 3 bases and J dropped 1 base, with 6 bases sitting between them. Germline loops: CDR1 PRHDT, CDR2 FYEKMQ (reference sequence). In nucleotides, the CDR3 is TGTGCCAGCAGCTTCCCCCAGAACACTGAAGCTTTCTTT. This gives the protein CASSFPQNTEAFF.

This chain connects TRBV28 to TRBJ2-2; D uncertain. Germline values: CDR1 MDHEN, CDR2 SYDVKM. This CDR3 contains 15 residues. The V end was cut by 2 bases, the J end by 6 bases, with 13 bases between. DNA of the CDR3: TGTGCCAGCAGTTTAGGCATTGCGGTGGCCGGGGAGCTGTTTTTT. Its translation: CASSLGIAVAGELFF.

The gene calls are TRBV5-4 and TRBJ2-3; 8 bases agree with TRBD2. The J segment lost 0 bases and the V segment lost 9 bases, leaving 12 bases of the junction unmatched. Per the germline V gene, CDR1 is SGHNT and CDR2 is YYREEE (reference sequence). The CDR3 runs to 16 residues. In DNA, the CDR3 is TGTGCCACCGAGGGGAGCGGGGGCCAAAGCACAGATACGCAGTATTTT. Amino acids: CATEGSGGQSTDTQYF.

This clone was recorded once. The chain employs TRBV27 and TRBJ2-7, with TRBD2 matching 7 bases. The CDR3 extends over 13 amino acids. Germline values: CDR1 MNHEY, CDR2 SMNVEV (reference sequence). The J segment lost 3 bases and the V segment lost 6 bases, leaving 5 bases of the junction unmatched. The CDR3 DNA reads as TGTGCCAGCAGCCCACGGGGGGACTACGAGCAGTACTTC. This sequence encodes CASSPRGDYEQYF.

This chain links TRBV11-2 with TRBJ2-7; weak D call: TRBD2 (6 bases). Germline CDR1 is SGHAT and CDR2 is FQNNGV. CDR3 size: 11 residues. The V gene lost 5 bases and the J gene lost 6 bases, with 8 bases spanning the gap. DNA for the CDR3: TGTGCCAGCAGCCAGGGAGGCGAGCAGTACTTC. It is translated as CASSQGGEQYF.

This clone has just one count. The chain links TRBV25-1 to TRBJ2-7, with 8 positions matching TRBD1. Germline loops: CDR1 MGHDK, CDR2 SYGVNS. The junction had 5 bases not matched to a gene; V was cut back by 4 bases and J by 3 bases. The CDR3 contains 14 residues. CDR3 region: CASSAGTGFYEQYF. Written as DNA, the CDR3 is TGTGCCAGCAGTGCCGGGACAGGATTCTACGAGCAGTACTTC.

This chain uses TRBV29-1 with TRBJ2-1; the match to TRBD2 covers 11 bases. The germline V gene has CDR1 SQVTM and CDR2 ANQGSEA. With 4 bases clipped from V and 3 bases from J, the junction kept 5 bases outside the gene matches. The length of the CDR3 is 15 residues. The CDR3 loop is CSVAASGGLYNEQFF. CDR3 DNA: TGCAGCGTTGCAGCTAGCGGGGGGCTCTACAATGAGCAGTTCTTC.

This chain joins TRBV6-4 and TRBJ1-2; 9 positions match TRBD1. This CDR3 comprises 14 residues. The V and J ends lost 6 bases and 1 base, in that order; junction bases with no gene match: 3. Per the germline V gene, CDR1 is MRHNA and CDR2 is SNTAGT. This CDR3 is CASSRDRDNYGYTF. In DNA form, the CDR3 reads TGTGCCAGCAGCCGGGACAGGGATAACTATGGCTACACCTTC.

This clone was seen a handful of times. V usage is TRBV28 and J usage is TRBJ1-2; the match to TRBD1 covers 8 bases. From germline, CDR1 is MDHEN and CDR2 SYDVKM. The trim removed 4 bases at V and 3 bases at J, leaving 4 bases unmatched. The CDR3 sequence is 14 residues long. In DNA form, the CDR3 reads TGTGCCAGCAGTTCCGGACAGGGAGACTATGGCTACACCTTC. It translates to CASSSGQGDYGYTF.

This chain joins TRBV5-1 and TRBJ1-1; D call uncertain. The CDR3 consists of 12 residues. The ends were cut back, 3 bases at V and 14 bases at J, with 17 bases in the middle. Per germline, CDR1 SGHRS and CDR2 YFSETQ. In nucleotides, the CDR3 is TGCGCCAGCAGCTCTCAAACCGGGAGCCTCTTCTTT. Translated, it gives CASSSQTGSLFF.

This chain links TRBV28 with TRBJ1-6; weak D call: TRBD1 (5 bases). CDR3 length: 13 residues. Germline V lookup: CDR1 MDHEN, CDR2 SYDVKM. Trimming removed 6 bases at V and 7 bases at J, with 10 bases between. The CDR3 sequence: CASRTVENSPLHF. In DNA, the CDR3 is TGTGCCAGCAGGACAGTGGAAAATTCACCCCTCCACTTT.

This clone was recorded once. The CDR3 DNA is TGCGCCAGCAGGGCGGGGAACACCGGGGAGCTGTTTTTT. Its protein product is CASRAGNTGELFF. The rearrangement links TRBV4-3 to TRBJ2-2, with a possible D match to TRBD2 (5 bases). CDR3 length: 13 residues. The ends were cut back, 6 bases at V and 1 base at J, with 6 bases in the middle. Germline V gene data show CDR1 as LGHNA and CDR2 as YSLEER.

The gene calls are TRBV6-6 and TRBJ2-7; D not certain. This CDR3 comprises 11 residues. Trimming removed 6 bases at V and 5 bases at J, with 8 bases between. Germline V lookup: CDR1 MNHNY, CDR2 SVGAGI (reference sequence). The CDR3: CASSFVDEQYF. CDR3 in DNA: TGTGCCAGCAGCTTCGTCGACGAGCAGTACTTC.

This chain links TRBV7-2 with TRBJ1-5; D is perhaps TRBD1 (5 bases). The CDR3 covers 13 residues. CDR1 and CDR2 from the germline V gene are SGHTA and FQGNSA. Trimming cost V 5 bases and J 4 bases, with 9 bases left between them. For the CDR3, the DNA is TGTGCCAGCAGCCAGACAGAGAATCAGCCCCAGCATTTT. Its protein is CASSQTENQPQHF. The full variable domain, with the rest looked up from reference TRBV7-2 and TRBJ1-5, is GAGVSQSPSNKVTEKGKDVELRCDPISGHTALYWYRQSLGQGLEFLIYFQGNSAPDKSGLPSDRFSAERTGGSVSTLTIQRTQQEDSAVYLCASSQTENQPQHFGDGTRLSIL.

This chain links TRBV30 with TRBJ1-6; a weak D match, TRBD1 (6 bases). Germline V lookup: CDR1 GTSNPN, CDR2 SVGIG (reference sequence). The CDR3 is made up of 13 amino acids. V lost 6 bases to trimming and J lost 7 bases, with 13 bases between them. CDR3 protein: CACRWQGNSPLHF. The CDR3 bases are TGTGCCTGCCGGTGGCAGGGGAATTCACCCCTCCACTTT.

The V and J genes are TRBV4-1 and TRBJ1-5; D remains unclear. The V end was cut by 0 bases, the J end by 4 bases, with 10 bases between. This CDR3 is built from 15 residues. The germline CDR1 and CDR2 sequences are MGHRA and YSYEKL. CDR3 loop: CASSQEAPVNQPQHF. The CDR3 DNA is TGCGCCAGCAGCCAAGAGGCCCCAGTGAATCAGCCCCAGCATTTT.

The V and J genes are TRBV11-1 and TRBJ2-5, with D perhaps being TRBD1 or TRBD2 (5 bases each). Between the trimmed V and J ends, which lost 5 bases and 2 bases, there was a span of 15 bases. Germline V CDR1 and CDR2: SGHAT, FQDESV (reference sequence). CDR3 length equals 15 residues. CDR3 sequence: CASSQKGTAQETQYF. DNA for the CDR3: TGTGCCAGCAGCCAGAAAGGGACGGCGCAAGAGACCCAGTACTTC.